These T cell receptor beta chains were read from a single sample in a study of cytomegalovirus exposure and HLA in healthy donors. Assay used: immunoSEQ multiplex PCR; TCRdb lists only in-frame clones, some missing. The table shows 200,000 to 250,000 clones, with approximately 68% occurring only once. The sample taken for sequencing was PBMCs. These receptors all come from a woman aged 30 to 39 in good health and CMV-seronegative. Each CDR3 is given with its conserved first and last residue.

v_gene	j_gene	CDR3aa
TRBV11-3	TRBJ2-1	CASSLRQGNEQFF
TRBV7-3	TRBJ2-1	CARSRKHSYNEQFF
TRBV6-1	TRBJ2-2	CASSALSLGLANVGELFF
TRBV4-2	TRBJ1-1	CASSQDWRDNEAFF
TRBV28	TRBJ2-5	CASSPGMEVAGSQETQYF
TRBV6-6	TRBJ2-1	CASSYSLGTRDNEQFF
TRBV7-6	TRBJ2-5	CASSPTIVAGGYETQYF
TRBV6-5	TRBJ2-1	CASSSHGLTDEQFF
TRBV15	TRBJ1-1	CATSRERTGRRTEAFF
TRBV4-1	TRBJ2-1	CASSLSRLAGGPLDYNEQFF
TRBV5-6	TRBJ1-2	CASSLAGAGTGRRYGYTF
TRBV29-1	TRBJ1-1	CSVEIGRNTEAFF
TRBV12-5	TRBJ1-1	CASGPRQNTEAFF
TRBV9	TRBJ2-1	CASSVGSGGYNEQFF
TRBV6-1	TRBJ2-4	CGSSDTPMTGKVDIQYF
TRBV30	TRBJ1-1	CAWTGVRTEAFF
TRBV10-1	TRBJ1-1	CASRSDRAGTEAFF
TRBV5-6	TRBJ1-1	CASSLDPGITEAFF
TRBV11-3	TRBJ2-1	CASSVNNEQFF
TRBV29-1	TRBJ2-5	CSAKNPGLAIAQYF
TRBV2	TRBJ2-2	CASIARGGTGELFF
TRBV11-3	TRBJ2-2	CASSQAGGPDTGELFF
TRBV6-1	TRBJ1-2	CASSYGDPGTGYTF
TRBV6-5	TRBJ2-1	CASSEPPSHEQFF
TRBV2	TRBJ2-3	CASSEARSQYF
TRBV5-5	TRBJ2-1	CASRVVDRTSGGVRIEQFF
TRBV7-9	TRBJ2-1	CASSLPGQGIYNEQFF
TRBV29-1	TRBJ2-5	CSVTGTEKETQYF
TRBV7-2	TRBJ2-5	CASGSLGQSGETQYF
TRBV6-1	TRBJ1-1	CASRRQGNTEAFF
TRBV6-5	TRBJ1-1	CASQTGGRTEAFF
TRBV6-1	TRBJ1-5	CASGGQTSLYSNQPQHF
TRBV5-4	TRBJ2-4	CASSLGGALGSGGIQYF
TRBV5-1	TRBJ2-1	CASTLQQGNEQFF
TRBV19	TRBJ1-2	CASSTHGDTGYTF
TRBV19	TRBJ1-2	CASNRDSTYGYTF
TRBV5-1	TRBJ1-2	CASSLALGTSNYGYTF